This TCR beta chain was profiled in a study of T cell repertoires in cytomegalovirus infection (dated by TCRdb to about 2019). Describing the broader study: The peptide stimulations were aimed at well-studied HLA-B-restricted epitopes as well as recently identified HLA-C-restricted CMV epitopes, whose presentation resists viral immunomodulation. Because public TCR beta signatures pointed to carriage of CMV infection together with the matching HLA type, the HLA type of each donor mattered for the analysis.

The CDR3 has 17 amino acids, counting the end cysteine and phenylalanine. Kept here is only the CDR3 DNA, which spans 51 bases and is read in frame from base 1. Via the germline V gene (reference sequence), CDR1 is LNHDA and CDR2 SQIVND. Unmatched junction bases come to 13, with V trimmed by 7 bases and J by 0 bases. Instrument used: Illumina HiSeq 1500. TCRdb reworked the public reads: Q25 trimming with fastp, MiXCR clone assembly, productive beta chains retained. Merged by CDR3 protein, the rows form single entries marked with the most common genes and DNA. This sample holds 830,000 or so distinct CDR3 sequences; approximately 30% were observed only once. Under 15% of the sample is in the top ten clones. This clonotype was counted only a few times. Its antigen is unknown. The record has no base qualities; no much larger clone is one base away. This specimen's treatment or condition label, per the study, means: in vitro stimulation with specific CMV peptide epitopes to enrich CMV-specific T cells.

Overall results and qualifications from the work: In both this cohort and an independent roughly 350-donor cohort, the cumulative frequency of public TCR beta family members distinguished carriers of CMV infection plus the relevant HLA type. The ex vivo response was dominated by HLA-C-restricted CMV-specific TCR beta clonotypes, and the single most frequent clonotype in two of eight donors was supplied by these HLA-C-restricted clonotypes.

The chain was built from TRBV19 and TRBJ1-2; 8 central nucleotides agree with TRBD1. The starting material was cultured CD8+ T cells from PBMCs, obtained from culture after CMV antigen stimulation. This sequence originates from a human donor in good health (CMV status not recorded). Some clones in this sample may be carry-over from other donors' samples. The DNA sequence follows: TGTGCCAGTACCTATCGGGGGACAGGACCTCCTAACTATGGCTACACCTTC. It translates as CASTYRGTGPPNYGYTF. When the CDR3 is completed using the reference TRBV19 and TRBJ1-2 genes on either side, the full variable domain is DGGITQSPKYLFRKEGQNVTLSCEQNLNHDAMYWYRQDPGQGLRLIYYSQIVNDFQKGDIAEGYSVSREKKESFPLTVTSAQKNPTAFYLCASTYRGTGPPNYGYTFGSGTRLTVV.